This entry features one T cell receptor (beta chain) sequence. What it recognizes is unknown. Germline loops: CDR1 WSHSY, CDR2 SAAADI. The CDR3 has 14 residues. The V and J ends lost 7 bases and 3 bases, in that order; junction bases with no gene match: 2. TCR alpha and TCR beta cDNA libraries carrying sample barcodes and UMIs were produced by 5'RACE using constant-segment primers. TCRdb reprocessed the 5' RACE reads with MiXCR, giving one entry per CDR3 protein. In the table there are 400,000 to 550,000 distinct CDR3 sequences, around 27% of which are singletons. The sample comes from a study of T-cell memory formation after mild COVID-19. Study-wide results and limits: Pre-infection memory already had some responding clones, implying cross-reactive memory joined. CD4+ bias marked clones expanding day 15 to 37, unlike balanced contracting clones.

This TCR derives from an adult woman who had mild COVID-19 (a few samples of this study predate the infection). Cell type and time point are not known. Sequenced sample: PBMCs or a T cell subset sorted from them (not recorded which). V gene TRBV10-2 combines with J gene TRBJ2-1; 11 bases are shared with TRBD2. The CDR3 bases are TGCGCCAGCATGGGACTAGCGGACTACAATGAGCAGTTCTTC. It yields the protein CASMGLADYNEQFF.